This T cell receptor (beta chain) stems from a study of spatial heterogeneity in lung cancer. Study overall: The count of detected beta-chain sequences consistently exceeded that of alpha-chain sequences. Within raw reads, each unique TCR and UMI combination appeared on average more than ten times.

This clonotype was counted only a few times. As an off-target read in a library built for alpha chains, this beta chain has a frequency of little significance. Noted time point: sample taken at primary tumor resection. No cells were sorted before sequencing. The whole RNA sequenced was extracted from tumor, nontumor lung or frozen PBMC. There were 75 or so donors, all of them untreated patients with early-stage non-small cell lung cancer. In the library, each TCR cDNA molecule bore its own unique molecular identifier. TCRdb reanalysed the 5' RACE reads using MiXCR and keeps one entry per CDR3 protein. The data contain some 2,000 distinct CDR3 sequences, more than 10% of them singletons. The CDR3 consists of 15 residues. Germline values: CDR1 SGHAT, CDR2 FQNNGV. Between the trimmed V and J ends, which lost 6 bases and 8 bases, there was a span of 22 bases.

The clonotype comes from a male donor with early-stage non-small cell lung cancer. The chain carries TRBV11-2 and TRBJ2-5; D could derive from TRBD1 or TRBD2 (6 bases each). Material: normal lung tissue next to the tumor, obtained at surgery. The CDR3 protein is CASRRTEEVGGTQYF. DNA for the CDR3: TGTGCCAGCAGGCGGACAGAAGAGGTGGGGGGAACCCAGTACTTC.